In this sample, the clone carrying this T cell receptor beta chain turned up many times. The data stem from a study of T cell repertoires in cytomegalovirus infection. The CDR3 loop spans 15 amino acids. The V end lost 4 bases, the J end lost 5 bases, and 14 bases lay between the germline ends. Germline V gene lookup returns CDR1 SGHVS and CDR2 FQNEAQ. TCRdb re-derived calls from the reads in MiXCR, one entry per CDR3 protein. The table lists roughly 100,000 distinct CDR3 sequences, 15% to 20% of them singletons, with approximately 8% in the top ten. V usage is TRBV7-8 and J usage is TRBJ1-4; possibly TRBD1 for D (5 bases). The sequencing input was PBMCs. The source of this sequence is a human donor in good health (CMV status not recorded). Some clones in this sample may be carry-over from other donors' samples. CDR3 sequence: CASSSQPRQNEKLFF. CDR3 coding DNA: TGTGCCAGCAGCTCCCAGCCGAGACAGAATGAAAAACTGTTTTTT.